This T cell receptor (beta chain) emerged from a study of blood T cell repertoires in COVID-19. The CDR3 is 16 amino acids. V dropped 0 bases and J dropped 2; count of bases not matched to a gene: 7. Germline V gene data show CDR1 as MNHEY and CDR2 as SVGAGI. The data were produced by immunoSEQ multiplex PCR, yet TCRdb's version contains in-frame clones alone and is incomplete. The table includes under 300,000 clones, 80% to 95% detected once. The sequence was collected from a man aged 25-40 years with COVID-19, enrolled during active disease. Sequencing was performed on peripheral blood. The rearrangement uses TRBV6-5 and TRBJ2-7, with TRBD1 matching 7 bases. The CDR3 loop is CASSYSGTAITYEQYF. The CDR3 coding sequence is TGTGCCAGCAGTTACTCGGGGACAGCTATAACCTACGAGCAGTACTTC.